This TCR beta chain comes out of a study of T cell repertoires in cytomegalovirus infection. Study-wide context: Recently identified HLA-C-restricted CMV epitopes were used, and well-studied HLA-B-restricted CMV epitopes were used as well. Matching HLA type, along with CMV infection, was indicated by public TCR beta signatures.

The CDR3 runs 14 residues. Looked up from germline, CDR1 is SGHNT and CDR2 is YYREEE (reference sequence). The germline V and J ends were trimmed by 4 bases and 3 bases, with 13 bases remaining between them. About this clonotype itself: The antigen is unknown.

TCRdb passed the reads through MiXCR, listing each CDR3 protein once. The profile shows roughly 920,000 distinct CDR3 sequences, roughly 30% of them singletons. Findings of the study overall: Summed frequency of public TCR beta families distinguished CMV carriers with the relevant HLA.

The clonotype originates from a human donor in good health (CMV status not recorded). Some clones in this sample may be carry-over from other donors' samples. Sequenced here: cultured CD8+ T cells from PBMCs, sampled from culture after CMV antigen stimulation. The chain employs TRBV5-4 and TRBJ1-1; D gene unclear. DNA of the CDR3: TGTGCCAGCAGCCTTCTTTCTCTACACACTGAAGCTTTCTTT. Protein sequence: CASSLLSLHTEAFF.